These 26 T cell receptor beta chains were sequenced from one sample in a study of cytomegalovirus exposure and HLA in healthy donors (dated 2017 in TCRdb). The library was prepared using the immunoSEQ multiplex PCR assay. A mixture of 60 forward primers for TCR Vbeta segments and 13 reverse primers for TCR Jbeta segments was used in the multiplex PCR. Sourced from immuneACCESS, this table was stored by TCRdb with only in-frame sequences that have V and J called. A share of the clones is absent; for the studies checked, an unresolved V gene accounts for under half, and the remainder has no known explanation. The sample table holds approximately 160,000 clones, of which 60% to 85% were seen once. Together, the top ten hold more than 6% of the sample. Sequencing was done on a sample of PBMCs. These receptors were collected from a middle-aged woman in good health and CMV-seropositive.

This clone showed up just a few times. The J gene is TRBJ1-6, the V gene TRBV27; the match to TRBD1 covers 8 bases. Germline lookup yields CDR1 MNHEY and CDR2 SMNVEV (reference sequence). Unmatched junction bases numbered 7, after V lost 2 bases and J lost 10 bases. The CDR3 has 15 amino acids. CDR3 in DNA: TGTGCCAGCAGTTTAGCGACAGGGGCAAGGTCACCCCTCCACTTT. As protein: CASSLATGARSPLHF.

A few counts support this clone. This chain joins TRBV4-2 and TRBJ1-4, with D uncertain. V lost 0 bases, J lost 8 bases, and 7 bases lay in between. The CDR3 extends over 13 amino acids. The germline V gene encodes CDR1 LGHNA and CDR2 YNFKEQ. The CDR3, as DNA: TGTGCCAGCAGCCAAGAACCACAGGAAAAACTGTTTTTT. Amino acids: CASSQEPQEKLFF.

CDR3 DNA sequence: TGTGCCAGCAGCGTAGCCAGGGGCCCCGGGGAGCTGTTTTTT. This sequence encodes CASSVARGPGELFF. This chain joins TRBV9 and TRBJ2-2; D may be TRBD1 (6 bases). Trimming removed 0 bases at V and 6 bases at J, with 9 bases between. This CDR3 has 14 residues. Germline CDR1 is SGDLS and CDR2 is YYNGEE. The full variable domain, completed using reference TRBV9 and TRBJ2-2, is DSGVTQTPKHLITATGQRVTLRCSPRSGDLSVYWYQQSLDQGLQFLIQYYNGEERAKGNILERFSAQQFPDLHSELNLSSLELGDSALYFCASSVARGPGELFFGEGSRLTVL.

The CDR3 DNA follows: TGTGCCAGCAGCTTAGCGGGGGGTTCTCGCGAGCAGTACTTC. Amino acids: CASSLAGGSREQYF. This chain links TRBV5-6 with TRBJ2-7; TRBD2 aligns across 9 bases. This CDR3 has 14 amino acids. CDR1 is SGHDT, CDR2 YYEEEE, per germline. V trimming: 2 bases; J trimming: 6 bases; junction bases outside the gene matches: 6. The variable domain in full, completed from reference TRBV5-6 and TRBJ2-7, reads DAGVTQSPTHLIKTRGQQVTLRCSPKSGHDTVSWYQQALGQGPQFIFQYYEEEERQRGNFPDRFSGHQFPNYSSELNVNALLLGDSALYLCASSLAGGSREQYFGPGTRLTVT.

The rearrangement joins TRBV6-1 to TRBJ1-5, with D perhaps TRBD1 (5 bases). Germline V gives CDR1 MNHNS, CDR2 SASEGT. This CDR3 has 14 amino acids. V lost 2 bases and J lost 12, with 17 bases in between. The chain's CDR3 is CASSERQQNYNQHF. DNA of the CDR3: TGTGCCAGCAGTGAAAGACAGCAAAATTATAACCAGCATTTT.

The rearrangement joins TRBV11-2 to TRBJ2-5, with D hard to call. The CDR3 is 13 amino acids. Trimming took off 0 bases at V and 8 bases at J, with 10 bases between the two ends. Germline loops: CDR1 SGHAT, CDR2 FQNNGV. The DNA for the CDR3 is TGTGCCAGCAGCTTAGAGCTACCCTTAACCCAGTACTTC. Its translation: CASSLELPLTQYF. Supplemented by reference TRBV11-2 and TRBJ2-5, the full variable domain reads EAGVAQSPRYKIIEKRQSVAFWCNPISGHATLYWYQQILGQGPKLLIQFQNNGVVDDSQLPKDRFSAERLKGVDSTLKIQPAKLEDSAVYLCASSLELPLTQYFGPGTRLLVL.

The chain carries TRBV7-9 and TRBJ2-3; D unresolved. This CDR3 comprises 14 residues. V was cut by 1 base and J by 3 bases, with 8 bases left in between. CDR1 is SEHNR, CDR2 FQNEAQ, per germline (reference sequence). CDR3 in amino acids: CASSLGVLTDTQYF. DNA for the CDR3: TGTGCCAGCAGCTTAGGGGTACTAACAGATACGCAGTATTTT.

With regard to this clone: An end of the junction does not agree with germline; a read error may underlie this. This sequence joins TRBV6-1 and TRBJ1-2; 9 positions match TRBD1. In germline, CDR1 is MNHNS, CDR2 SASEGT. This CDR3 has 16 residues. The CDR3, as DNA: TGTGCCAGCAGCGAAGCTCCCGGGACAGGGATTTATGGCTACACCTTC. This translates into CASSEAPGTGIYGYTF.

The V and J genes are TRBV2 and TRBJ2-7; 12 bases agree with TRBD2. Trimming took 3 bases from V and 4 from J; bases not matched to a gene: 7. Germline CDR1 and CDR2: SNHLY and FYNNEI. The CDR3 is 16 amino acids. CDR3 coding DNA: TGTGCCAGCAGTGAGGCTAGCGGGGGGGCCCTTTACGAGCAGTACTTC. Amino acid sequence: CASSEASGGALYEQYF.

The chain carries TRBV5-6 and TRBJ2-7; tentatively, D is TRBD2 (5 bases). The CDR3 contains 16 residues. The ends were cut back, 3 bases at V and 0 bases at J, with 16 bases in the middle. The germline V gene encodes CDR1 SGHDT and CDR2 YYEEEE. The CDR3 sequence: CASSWPSGGLSYEQYF. CDR3 nucleotide sequence: TGTGCCAGCAGCTGGCCCTCTGGAGGCCTCTCCTACGAGCAGTACTTC.

The chain carries TRBV27 and TRBJ1-1, with 11 positions matching TRBD1. V trimming: 4 bases; J trimming: 5 bases; junction bases outside the gene matches: 3. Germline V gives CDR1 MNHEY, CDR2 SMNVEV (reference sequence). The CDR3 covers 14 residues. CDR3 protein: CASSWTGGMTEAFF. The DNA for the CDR3 is TGTGCCAGCAGTTGGACAGGGGGCATGACTGAAGCTTTCTTT.

The V gene is TRBV5-6, the J gene TRBJ1-2; 8 bases agree with TRBD1. The V segment lost 0 bases and the J segment 8 bases; nucleotides outside the gene matches: 6. Germline CDR1 is SGHDT and CDR2 is YYEEEE. The CDR3 loop spans 14 amino acids. CDR3: CASSLDRGARGYTF. The CDR3 DNA reads as TGTGCCAGCAGCTTGGACAGGGGGGCGCGGGGCTACACCTTC. Combining the CDR3 with reference TRBV5-6 and TRBJ1-2 gives the whole variable domain DAGVTQSPTHLIKTRGQQVTLRCSPKSGHDTVSWYQQALGQGPQFIFQYYEEEERQRGNFPDRFSGHQFPNYSSELNVNALLLGDSALYLCASSLDRGARGYTFGSGTRLTVV.

The rearrangement uses TRBV5-4 and TRBJ2-7; D ambiguous. The CDR3 contains 13 residues. CDR1 is SGHNT, CDR2 YYREEE, per germline (reference sequence). V was pared by 0 bases and J by 1 base, with 5 bases between. The CDR3: CASSLGASYEQYF. The CDR3 DNA reads as TGTGCCAGCAGCTTGGGGGCTTCCTACGAGCAGTACTTC.

The chain has TRBV30 and TRBJ1-5; D unclear. V was shortened by 0 bases and J by 2 bases, with 17 bases between the two germline ends. In germline, CDR1 is GTSNPN, CDR2 SVGIG (reference sequence). The CDR3 length is 17 residues. CDR3 region: CAWSVRVRDNGNQPQHF. In nucleotides, the CDR3 is TGTGCCTGGAGTGTACGGGTTCGGGATAACGGCAATCAGCCCCAGCATTTT. The whole variable domain, filled in from reference TRBV30 and TRBJ1-5, reads SQTIHQWPATLVQPVGSPLSLECTVEGTSNPNLYWYRQAAGRGLQLLFYSVGIGQISSEVPQNLSASRPQDRQFILSSKKLLLSDSGFYLCAWSVRVRDNGNQPQHFGDGTRLSIL.

This clone has a handful of counts. The chain combines TRBV27 with TRBJ2-2, with a possible D match to TRBD1 (6 bases). Germline lookup yields CDR1 MNHEY and CDR2 SMNVEV (reference sequence). This CDR3 comprises 15 residues. With 3 bases removed from V and 1 base from J, the gap between germline ends came to 9 bases. As DNA, the CDR3 is TGTGCCAGCAGTTTCGAGACAGGGAACACCGGGGAGCTGTTTTTT. Translated: CASSFETGNTGELFF.

The chain uses TRBV5-6 and TRBJ2-7, with D uncertain. Trimming took 0 bases from V and 3 from J, leaving 7 bases between them. This CDR3 is 13 amino acids long. The germline gives CDR1 SGHDT, CDR2 YYEEEE. This chain's CDR3 is CASSLGRNYEQYF. The CDR3 DNA reads TGTGCCAGCAGCTTGGGCAGAAACTACGAGCAGTACTTC. Filled out from reference TRBV5-6 and TRBJ2-7, the complete variable domain reads DAGVTQSPTHLIKTRGQQVTLRCSPKSGHDTVSWYQQALGQGPQFIFQYYEEEERQRGNFPDRFSGHQFPNYSSELNVNALLLGDSALYLCASSLGRNYEQYFGPGTRLTVT.

The chain is built from TRBV29-1 and TRBJ1-6; D gene ambiguous. The CDR3 is 13 amino acids. The V gene's germline CDR1 is SQVTM and CDR2 ANQGSEA. The V gene lost 7 bases and the J gene lost 9 bases, with 16 bases spanning the gap. CDR3 in DNA: TGCAGCGCCTCCCAGACGAGAGGTTCACCCCTCCACTTT. Its translation is CSASQTRGSPLHF.

This chain links TRBV19 with TRBJ2-1, with D possibly matching TRBD2 (6 bases). Germline CDR1 LNHDA, CDR2 SQIVND (reference sequence). Between the trimmed V and J ends, which lost 6 bases and 10 bases, there was a span of 22 bases. The CDR3 runs to 15 residues. The CDR3 loop is CASSPVGRAGREQFF. The DNA of the CDR3 is TGTGCCAGTAGCCCCGTGGGCAGGGCGGGGCGGGAGCAGTTCTTC.

This sequence joins TRBV7-6 and TRBJ2-2; the D gene is possibly TRBD2 (6 bases). CDR1 and CDR2 from the germline V gene are SGHVS and FNYEAQ. V was cut by 5 bases and J by 1 base, with 11 bases left in between. This CDR3 spans 15 amino acids. The CDR3 loop reads CASSPSGGNTGELFF. For the CDR3, the DNA is TGTGCCAGCAGCCCCTCCGGGGGGAACACCGGGGAGCTGTTTTTT. The full variable domain, with the rest looked up from reference TRBV7-6 and TRBJ2-2, is GAGVSQSPRYKVTKRGQDVALRCDPISGHVSLYWYRQALGQGPEFLTYFNYEAQQDKSGLPNDRFSAERPEGSISTLTIQRTEQRDSAMYRCASSPSGGNTGELFFGEGSRLTVL.

V is TRBV7-9 and J is TRBJ2-1, with TRBD1 matching 10 bases. Germline V gene sequence: CDR1 SEHNR, CDR2 FQNEAQ (reference sequence). This CDR3 is built from 16 residues. Trimming cost V 2 bases and J 4 bases; bases outside gene matches: 5. CDR3 loop: CASSLTRQGAYNEQFF. The CDR3 DNA is TGTGCCAGCAGCTTAACCCGACAGGGGGCATACAATGAGCAGTTCTTC.

This clone appeared once. This chain uses TRBV4-3 with TRBJ2-1, with TRBD2 matching 14 bases. Looked up from germline, CDR1 is LGHNA and CDR2 is YSLEER. The CDR3 is 17 residues long. The V segment lost 4 bases and the J segment 5 bases; nucleotides outside the gene matches: 7. The CDR3 coding sequence is TGCGCCAGCAGCCGCCGACTAGCGGGGGGGTTAAACAATGAGCAGTTCTTC. It encodes CASSRRLAGGLNNEQFF.

This clone was detected only a few times. The CDR3 DNA reads as TGTGCCATAGACGGAGGCCCGACTGAAGCTTTCTTT. As protein: CAIDGGPTEAFF. The chain uses TRBV6-1 and TRBJ1-1; D remains ambiguous. V lost 10 bases and J 5 bases, leaving 14 bases between the germline ends. Germline assignment: CDR1 MNHNS and CDR2 SASEGT. The CDR3 has 12 amino acids.

V usage is TRBV9 and J usage is TRBJ2-1; TRBD2 matches at 13 bases. CDR3 size: 15 residues. Unmatched junction bases numbered 1, after V lost 3 bases and J lost 4 bases. The germline CDR1 and CDR2 sequences are SGDLS and YYNGEE. CDR3 sequence: CASSAGLAGYNEQFF. CDR3 nucleotide sequence: TGTGCCAGCAGCGCGGGACTAGCGGGGTACAATGAGCAGTTCTTC.

The V and J genes are TRBV25-1 and TRBJ2-1; 7 bases align to TRBD1. There are 15 residues in the CDR3. V lost 4 bases, J lost 6 bases, and 9 bases stayed unmatched. The germline V gene encodes CDR1 MGHDK and CDR2 SYGVNS. CDR3 in amino acids: CASSVPETGRNEQFF. The DNA of the CDR3 is TGTGCCAGCAGTGTTCCCGAGACAGGGCGCAATGAGCAGTTCTTC. Complete variable domain (other parts from reference TRBV25-1 and TRBJ2-1): EADIYQTPRYLVIGTGKKITLECSQTMGHDKMYWYQQDPGMELHLIHYSYGVNSTEKGDLSSESTVSRIRTEHFPLTLESARPSHTSQYLCASSVPETGRNEQFFGPGTRLTVL.

This chain uses TRBV5-4 with TRBJ2-1; 8 nucleotides match TRBD2. CDR3 length: 17 amino acids. The J segment lost 8 bases and the V segment lost 4 bases, leaving 17 bases of the junction unmatched. CDR1 is SGHNT and CDR2 is YYREEE in the germline V gene (reference sequence). The CDR3 region has the DNA TGTGCCAGCAGCAGTCGGGGGGGAGCCCCTCGGGGGGATGAGCAGTTCTTC. Translating it yields CASSSRGGAPRGDEQFF.

The rearrangement links TRBV7-6 to TRBJ1-1, with D possibly TRBD1 on 5 matching bases. CDR1 is SGHVS, CDR2 FNYEAQ, per germline. The V end was cut by 5 bases, the J end by 1 base, with 11 bases between. CDR3 size: 14 residues. CDR3 residues: CASSRPRENTEAFF. In DNA, the CDR3 is TGTGCCAGCAGCAGACCCAGGGAGAACACTGAAGCTTTCTTT. Full variable domain (outside the CDR3, taken from reference TRBV7-6 and TRBJ1-1): GAGVSQSPRYKVTKRGQDVALRCDPISGHVSLYWYRQALGQGPEFLTYFNYEAQQDKSGLPNDRFSAERPEGSISTLTIQRTEQRDSAMYRCASSRPRENTEAFFGQGTRLTVV.